This T cell receptor (beta chain) was captured by sequencing in a study of T cells in Graves' hyperthyroidism and ophthalmopathy. This CDR3 is built from 14 residues. Between the trimmed V and J ends, which lost 1 base and 2 bases, there was a span of 8 bases. CDR1 and CDR2 from the germline V gene are MGHRA and YSYEKL. Amplified TCR beta CDR3 regions came from RNA transcripts. The TCR CDR3 first-round RT-PCR relied on the HTBI primer set. MiXCR, run by TCRdb on the multiplex PCR reads, gives a single entry per CDR3 protein. This table holds around 440,000 distinct CDR3 sequences, around 16% found once. This clonotype appeared many times. The hyperthyroidism patients had all been newly diagnosed, and their disease duration was under 2 months. Their ages ranged from 18 to 65 years. In making diagnoses, clinical symptoms, serum thyroxine and TRAb, thyroid ultrasound and orbital computed tomography were all used.

The TCR comes from a young woman with Graves' hyperthyroidism. Input material: blood. The rearrangement joins TRBV4-1 to TRBJ2-5; D unresolved. The DNA for the CDR3 is TGCGCCAGCAGCCAAGGCTCGGCTCAAGAGACCCAGTACTTC. This gives the protein CASSQGSAQETQYF.